This entry lists 5 T cell receptor beta chains sequenced from one sample in a study of blood T cell repertoires in COVID-19. Data came from immunoSEQ multiplex PCR; TCRdb stores just in-frame clones and leaves some out. The sample lists approximately 190,000 clones, about 88% seen once, with around 25% in the top ten. The sample was PBMCs or T cells enriched from blood (not recorded which). The receptors shown here come from a woman aged 35 to 49 in a cohort exposed to, infected with or recovered from COVID-19 (not recorded which).

This chain links TRBV5-6 with TRBJ1-2; D call uncertain. The germline V gene has CDR1 SGHDT and CDR2 YYEEEE. V lost 4 bases, J lost 7 bases, and 20 bases lay in between. This CDR3 is 15 amino acids long. The CDR3 coding sequence is TGTGCCAGCAGCATCGGCCGATCGGGGTGGGCTGGCTACACCTTC. Its protein product is CASSIGRSGWAGYTF. Drawing the rest from reference TRBV5-6 and TRBJ1-2, the complete variable domain is DAGVTQSPTHLIKTRGQQVTLRCSPKSGHDTVSWYQQALGQGPQFIFQYYEEEERQRGNFPDRFSGHQFPNYSSELNVNALLLGDSALYLCASSIGRSGWAGYTFGSGTRLTVV.

V gene TRBV6-5 combines with J gene TRBJ1-1; no clear D. Germline CDR1 is MNHEY and CDR2 is SVGAGI. The CDR3 is made up of 12 amino acids. V gave up 6 bases and J gave up 6 bases, with 11 bases separating them. CDR3 in amino acids: CASSHGVAEAFF. CDR3 nucleotides: TGTGCCAGCAGCCACGGAGTCGCTGAAGCTTTCTTT.

This CDR3 reads CASSFWSSYNSPLHF. CDR3 nucleotides: TGTGCCAGCAGCTTCTGGAGCTCCTATAATTCACCCCTCCACTTT. This sequence joins TRBV7-9 and TRBJ1-6; D ambiguous. Germline V lookup: CDR1 SEHNR, CDR2 FQNEAQ (reference sequence). The V end lost 3 bases, the J end lost 0 bases, and 6 bases lay between the germline ends. This CDR3 contains 15 residues. Looking up the rest from reference TRBV7-9 and TRBJ1-6 gives the full variable domain: DTGVSQNPRHKITKRGQNVTFRCDPISEHNRLYWYRQTLGQGPEFLTYFQNEAQLEKSRLLSDRFSAERPKGSFSTLEIQRTEQGDSAMYLCASSFWSSYNSPLHFGNGTRLTVT.

This chain joins TRBV6-5 and TRBJ2-4, with TRBD1 as a possible D gene (6 bases). Germline V gene lookup returns CDR1 MNHEY and CDR2 SVGAGI. This CDR3 is 13 amino acids long. V gave up 2 bases and J gave up 12 bases, with 14 bases separating them. This CDR3 is CASSYGWQGNQYF. CDR3 nucleotides: TGTGCCAGCAGTTACGGTTGGCAGGGGAATCAGTACTTC.

V gene TRBV6-1 combines with J gene TRBJ2-7; 13 bases are shared with TRBD2. This CDR3 has 19 residues. V dropped 4 bases and J dropped 3; count of bases not matched to a gene: 15. Germline-derived CDR1 and CDR2 are MNHNS and SASEGT. CDR3 DNA: TGTGCCAGCAGTGGGCCGCCTAGGACTAGCGGGGGATTAATCTACGAGCAGTACTTC. Amino acid sequence: CASSGPPRTSGGLIYEQYF.